This T cell receptor (beta chain) is from a study of blood T cell repertoires in COVID-19. Study-level background: Sources were T cells, B-cell-depleted T cells, or PBMCs; the material itself was cDNA or gDNA.

This clone was detected only once. TCRdb keeps only in-frame clones here, not all; method: immunoSEQ multiplex PCR. Of 110,000 or so clones in the sample, under 80% were seen once. The CDR3 sequence is 15 residues long. The V gene lost 2 bases and the J gene lost 9 bases, with 14 bases spanning the gap. Germline values: CDR1 SGHTA, CDR2 FQGNSA. The sequence came from an older woman with acute or convalescent COVID-19. Source material: peripheral blood. The chain uses TRBV7-2 and TRBJ1-6; a weak D match, TRBD1 (6 bases). CDR3 bases: TGTGCCAGCAGCTTAAAATCAGGGGTTCGTTCACCCCTCCACTTT. Residues: CASSLKSGVRSPLHF.